This T cell receptor (beta chain) stems from a study of T cells in Graves' hyperthyroidism and ophthalmopathy. Amplified regions were TCR beta CDR3 sequences from RNA transcripts. The primer set for the first-round RT-PCR of the TCR CDR3 was HTBI. TCRdb reprocessed the multiplex PCR reads with MiXCR, giving one entry per CDR3 protein. The sample holds about 560,000 distinct CDR3 sequences, 14% seen once. Of note for this clonotype: Its antigen is not known.

Study outcomes and limitations: Ophthalmopathy, which appeared later, was predicted by the model a median around 6.5 months before onset.

Germline V gene data show CDR1 as MNHEY and CDR2 as SVGEGT. Trimming stripped 5 bases from V and 1 base from J, with 19 bases between. The CDR3 runs to 17 residues. The chain carries TRBV6-2 or TRBV6-3 and TRBJ2-3; D remains ambiguous. The sequenced sample was blood. This TCR was recovered from a woman aged 40 to 50 with Graves' hyperthyroidism. The CDR3 region has the DNA TGTGCCAGCAGTGACCCCAGTTCCTTACCGGGCACAGATACGCAGTATTTT. It translates to CASSDPSSLPGTDTQYF.